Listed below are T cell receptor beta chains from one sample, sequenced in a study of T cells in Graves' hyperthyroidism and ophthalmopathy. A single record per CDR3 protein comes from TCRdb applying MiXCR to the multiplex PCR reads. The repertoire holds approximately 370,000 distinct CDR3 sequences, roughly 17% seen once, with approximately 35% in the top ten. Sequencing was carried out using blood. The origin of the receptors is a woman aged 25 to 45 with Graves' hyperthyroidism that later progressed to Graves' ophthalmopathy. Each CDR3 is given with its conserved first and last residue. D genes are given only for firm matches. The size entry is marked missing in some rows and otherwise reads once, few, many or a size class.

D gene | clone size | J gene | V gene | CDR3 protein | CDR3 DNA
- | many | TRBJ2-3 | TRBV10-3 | CAISETGTWSTDTQYF | TGTGCCATCAGTGAGACCGGGACTTGGAGCACAGATACGCAGTATTTT
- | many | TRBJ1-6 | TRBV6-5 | CASSYSTQGGSPLHF | TGTGCCAGCAGTTACTCGACGCAGGGTGGGTCACCCCTCCACTTT
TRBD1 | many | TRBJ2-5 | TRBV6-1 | CASSGTGSQETQYF | TGTGCCAGCAGCGGGACAGGCTCTCAAGAGACCCAGTACTTC
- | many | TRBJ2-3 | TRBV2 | CASSAGSAKGTQYF | TGTGCCAGCAGTGCAGGCTCGGCGAAGGGTACGCAGTATTTT
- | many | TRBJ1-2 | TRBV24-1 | CATSPSGRNYGYTF | TGTGCCACCAGTCCCTCCGGTCGAAACTATGGCTACACCTTC
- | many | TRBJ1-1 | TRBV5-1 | CASSTGHPNTEAFF | TGCGCCAGCAGCACGGGACACCCGAACACTGAAGCTTTCTTT
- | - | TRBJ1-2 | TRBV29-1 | CSVELADYGYTF | TGCAGCGTTGAACTGGCCGACTATGGCTACACCTTC
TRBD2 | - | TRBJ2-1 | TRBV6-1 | CASTPLAGEYNEQFF | TGTGCCAGCACCCCTCTAGCGGGGGAGTACAATGAGCAGTTCTTC
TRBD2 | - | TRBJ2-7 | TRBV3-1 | CASSQVTARLAGELYEQYF | TGTGCCAGCAGCCAAGTAACAGCGCGACTAGCGGGGGAACTATACGAGCAGTACTTC
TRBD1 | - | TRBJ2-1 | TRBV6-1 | CASSAIPGTGAYNEQFF | TGTGCCAGCAGTGCTATCCCCGGGACAGGGGCATACAATGAGCAGTTCTTC
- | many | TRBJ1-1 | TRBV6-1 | CASSPIRGEAFF | TGTGCCAGCAGTCCAATCAGGGGTGAAGCTTTCTTT
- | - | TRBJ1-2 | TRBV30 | CAWRRSRDYGYTF | TGTGCCTGGCGCCGGAGCCGGGACTATGGCTACACCTTC
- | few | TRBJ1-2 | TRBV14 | CASSQAPYYGYTF | TGTGCCAGCAGCCAAGCACCCTACTACGGCTACACCTTC
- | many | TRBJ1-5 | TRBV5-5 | CASSGQGGNQPQHF | TGTGCCAGCAGTGGCCAGGGAGGCAATCAGCCCCAGCATTTT
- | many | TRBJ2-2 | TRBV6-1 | CASSEAYGNTGELFF | TGTGCCAGCAGTGAAGCTTACGGGAACACCGGGGAGCTGTTTTTT
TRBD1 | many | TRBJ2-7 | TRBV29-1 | CSVSDRGLSYEQYF | TGCAGCGTATCCGACAGGGGCCTTTCCTACGAGCAGTACTTC
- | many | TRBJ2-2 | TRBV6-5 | CASSYIRTVSTGELFF | TGTGCCAGCAGTTACATAAGGACAGTTTCCACCGGGGAGCTGTTTTTT
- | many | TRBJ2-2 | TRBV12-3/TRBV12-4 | CASSPTGTNTGELFF | TGTGCCAGCAGCCCGACCGGGACAAACACCGGGGAGCTGTTTTTT
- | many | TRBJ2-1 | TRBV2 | CASSDLVGSNEQFF | TGTGCCAGCAGTGATTTGGTTGGTTCAAATGAGCAGTTCTTC
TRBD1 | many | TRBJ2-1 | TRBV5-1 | CASSLMGLRDRGLDEQFF | TGCGCCAGCAGCTTGATGGGGTTACGGGACAGGGGGCTCGATGAGCAGTTCTTC
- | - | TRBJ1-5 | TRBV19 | CASSIVAGTPIYSNQPQHF | TGTGCCAGTAGTATAGTGGCGGGCACACCGATATATAGCAATCAGCCCCAGCATTTT
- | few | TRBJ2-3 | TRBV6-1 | CASSDPLKSFYTDTQYF | TGTGCCAGCAGTGATCCCCTCAAGTCATTCTACACAGATACGCAGTATTTT
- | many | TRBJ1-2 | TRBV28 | CASSPPRRDNYGYTF | TGTGCCAGCAGTCCGCCCCGCAGGGATAACTATGGCTACACCTTC
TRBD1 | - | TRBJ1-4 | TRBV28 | CASSFVQGGEKLFF | TGTGCCAGCAGTTTTGTACAGGGGGGAGAAAAACTGTTTTTT
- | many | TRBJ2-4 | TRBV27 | CASSHIGGGNIQYF | TGTGCCAGCAGTCACATAGGGGGGGGGAACATTCAGTACTTC
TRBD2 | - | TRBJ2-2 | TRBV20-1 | CSARSIQGGTGELFF | TGCAGTGCTAGGAGTATCCAGGGAGGGACCGGGGAGCTGTTTTTT
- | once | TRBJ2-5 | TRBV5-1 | CASSLASQNQETQYF | TGCGCCAGCAGCTTGGCATCCCAGAACCAAGAGACCCAGTACTTC
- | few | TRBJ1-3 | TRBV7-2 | CASSPLGSGNTIYF | TGTGCCAGCAGCCCCTTGGGATCTGGAAACACCATATATTTT
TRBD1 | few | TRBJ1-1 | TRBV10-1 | CASSESGTGGTEAFF | TGCGCCAGCAGTGAGTCCGGGACAGGGGGCACTGAAGCTTTCTTT
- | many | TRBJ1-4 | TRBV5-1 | CASSLGGFDEKLFF | TGCGCCAGCAGCTTGGGGGGATTCGATGAAAAACTGTTTTTT
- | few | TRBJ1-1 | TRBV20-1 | CSARDESNMNTEAFF | TGCAGTGCTAGAGATGAGTCAAACATGAACACTGAAGCTTTCTTT
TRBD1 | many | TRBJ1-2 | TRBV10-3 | CAISVPGQGFGGYGYTF | TGTGCCATCAGTGTCCCGGGACAGGGGTTCGGGGGCTATGGCTACACCTTC
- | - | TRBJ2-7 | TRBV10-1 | CASSRVGTGFHEQYF | TGCGCCAGCAGTAGAGTAGGGACGGGATTCCACGAGCAGTACTTC
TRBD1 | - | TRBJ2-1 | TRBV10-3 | CAISQGTGSRNEQFF | TGTGCCATCAGCCAAGGGACAGGGTCACGAAATGAGCAGTTCTTC
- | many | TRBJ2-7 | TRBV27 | CASSFDGLGAYEQYF | TGTGCCAGCAGTTTTGACGGTCTCGGGGCCTACGAGCAGTACTTC
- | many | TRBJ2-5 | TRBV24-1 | CATSDSLGAREETQYF | TGTGCCACCAGTGATTCCCTGGGGGCCAGGGAAGAGACCCAGTACTTC
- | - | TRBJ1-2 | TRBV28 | CASQPPSTYGYTF | TGTGCCAGTCAACCTCCCAGCACCTATGGCTACACCTTC
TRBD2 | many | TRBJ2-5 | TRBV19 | CASSLLAGIEGETQYF | TGTGCCAGTAGTCTACTAGCGGGGATCGAGGGGGAGACCCAGTACTTC
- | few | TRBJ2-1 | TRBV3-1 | CASSPSLGPLGNEQFF | TGTGCCAGCAGCCCCTCTCTAGGCCCCTTGGGGAATGAGCAGTTCTTC
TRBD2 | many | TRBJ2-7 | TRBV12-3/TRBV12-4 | CASSRTTSGSHEQYF | TGTGCCAGCAGTCGCACTACTAGCGGGAGCCACGAGCAGTACTTC
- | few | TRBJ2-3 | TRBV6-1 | CASSSQALYGDSTDTQYF | TGTGCCAGCAGTTCCCAGGCCCTATACGGCGACTCCACAGATACGCAGTATTTT
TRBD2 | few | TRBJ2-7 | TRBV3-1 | CASSRGGVPLGEQYF | TGTGCCAGCTCCCGGGGGGGGGTCCCCCTTGGCGAGCAGTACTTC
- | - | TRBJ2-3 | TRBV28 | CASSSPHGGPRTDTQYF | TGTGCCAGCAGTTCTCCCCACGGGGGACCTCGCACAGATACGCAGTATTTT
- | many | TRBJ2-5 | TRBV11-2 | CASSYRDGEETQYF | TGTGCCAGCAGCTACCGGGACGGAGAAGAGACCCAGTACTTC